A selection of T cell receptor beta chains follows, all from one sample in a study of blood T cell repertoires in COVID-19. The repertoire was sequenced with immunoSEQ multiplex PCR; TCRdb's copy has only in-frame clones and lacks some. The data show around 430,000 clones, more than 70% seen once. Material: peripheral blood. These receptors all come from a woman aged 50 to 60 with COVID-19, enrolled during active disease. The CDR3 runs from the conserved cysteine through the conserved F or W. A D gene is named only where the DNA matches it firmly. Clone sizes are given selectively: once, few, many, or a class where the clone is expanded.

V	size	J	D	DNA	CDR3
TRBV2	.	TRBJ2-2	.	TGTGCCAGCAGGGCCGGGACTTTCACCGGGGAGCTGTTTTTT	CASRAGTFTGELFF
TRBV27	.	TRBJ1-2	TRBD1	TGTGCCAGCTCTCAATTGGGGGGACAGGGCGGCTATGGCTACACCTTC	CASSQLGGQGGYGYTF
TRBV18	many	TRBJ1-2	.	TGTGCCAGCTCACAACGGGCACGGAGGGAAGAAGGCTACACCTTC	CASSQRARREEGYTF
TRBV10-3	once	TRBJ2-1	TRBD2	TGTGCCATCAGTGGTGGACTAGCGGGGGGTCGGGAGCAGTTCTTC	CAISGGLAGGREQFF
TRBV19	.	TRBJ1-2	TRBD1	TGTGCCAGTAGTAATCGGGAGGGGGCGAGGGGCTACACCTTC	CASSNREGARGYTF
TRBV21-1	.	TRBJ2-3	.	TGTGCCAGCAGCGGCCCGCAGGGGGCAAGCACAGATACGCAGTATTTT	CASSGPQGASTDTQYF
TRBV4-2	.	TRBJ2-2	.	TGTGCCAGCAGCCAAGACACCGGGGGTTTCACCGGGGAGCTGTTTTTT	CASSQDTGGFTGELFF
TRBV18	.	TRBJ1-1	TRBD1	TGTGCCAGCTCACCATCTCTGGACAGGGCTAACACTGAAGCTTTCTTT	CASSPSLDRANTEAFF
TRBV2	.	TRBJ2-7	.	TGTGCCAGCAGTGACCTACAGGGAAAGACCTACGAGCAGTACTTC	CASSDLQGKTYEQYF
TRBV27	.	TRBJ2-1	.	TGTGCCAGCAGTTTCGGACAGATCAATGAGCAGTTCTTC	CASSFGQINEQFF
TRBV3-1/TRBV3-2	.	TRBJ1-2	.	TGTGCCAGCAGCCAAGTAGCAGGGTTGGAGGGCTACACCTTC	CASSQVAGLEGYTF
TRBV6-1	.	TRBJ1-5	TRBD1	TGTGCCAGCACGGGACAGGGGGCAAATCAGCCCCAGCATTTT	CASTGQGANQPQHF
TRBV30	.	TRBJ1-1	.	TGTGCCTGGAGTGTTACAGTGAACACTGAAGCTTTCTTT	CAWSVTVNTEAFF
TRBV3-1/TRBV3-2	.	TRBJ2-2	TRBD2	TGTGCCAGCAGCCCCTTTGTGCCTAGCGGGGGCCAAACAGGAACCGGGGAGCTGTTTTTT	CASSPFVPSGGQTGTGELFF
TRBV6-5	.	TRBJ1-5	TRBD1	TGTGCCGCACAGGGGTATGACAATCAGCCCCAGCATTTT	CAAQGYDNQPQHF
TRBV6-5	.	TRBJ1-2	TRBD1	TGTGCCAGCAGTACTCCCGGGACAGGGGGCAAGGGCTACACCTTC	CASSTPGTGGKGYTF
TRBV4-1	.	TRBJ1-1	TRBD1	TGCGCCAGCAGCCGCCCGGGACAGGTTGCGGGAACTGAAGCTTTCTTT	CASSRPGQVAGTEAFF
TRBV12-3/TRBV12-4	.	TRBJ1-6	.	TGTGCCAGCAGTTTAGCCGGTTCACCCCTCCACTTT	CASSLAGSPLHF
TRBV7-2	.	TRBJ2-1	.	TGTGCCAGCACCCCGGGAGATGAGCAGTTCTTC	CASTPGDEQFF